This T cell receptor (beta chain) was sequenced in a study of control samples from healthy donors and cancer patients. This clone was observed a handful of times. This table comes from immunoSEQ multiplex PCR, and its TCRdb copy is limited to in-frame clones, with some not included. The table has roughly 80,000 clones, around nine tenths seen once. Trimming pared 4 bases from V and 9 bases from J, leaving 10 bases between. Germline CDR1 is SNHLY and CDR2 is FYNNEI. This CDR3 spans 11 amino acids. This TCR was recovered from a woman aged 45 to 65 in good health. This sequence joins TRBV2 and TRBJ2-7; D call uncertain. The specimen sequenced was blood. The CDR3 region has the DNA TGTGCCAGCAGTGGAAATGGTGCGCAGTACTTC. It encodes CASSGNGAQYF.